These 11 T cell receptor beta chains share one sample of origin, sequenced in a study of T cell repertoires in cytomegalovirus infection. TCRdb processed the reads anew with MiXCR; each CDR3 protein has one entry. The table lists more than 200,000 distinct CDR3 sequences, roughly 9.1% of them singletons. The sample was PBMCs. The receptors shown here come from a human donor in good health (CMV status not recorded). Some clones in this sample may be carry-over from other donors' samples.

This clonotype was found a few times. The chain combines TRBV20-1 with TRBJ2-7, with TRBD2 matching 11 bases. The ends lost 1 base at V and 4 bases at J; junction bases unmatched: 3. The CDR3 consists of 14 residues. Per the germline V gene, CDR1 is DFQATT and CDR2 is SNEGSKA (reference sequence). DNA for the CDR3: TGCAGTGCTAGAGGACTAGCGGGATTATACGAGCAGTACTTC. Amino acid sequence: CSARGLAGLYEQYF.

This clonotype was counted many times. The rearrangement links TRBV7-8 to TRBJ1-6; TRBD1 matches at 8 bases. Germline lookup yields CDR1 SGHVS and CDR2 FQNEAQ. The CDR3 is 16 residues long. The trim removed 7 bases at V and 0 bases at J, leaving 5 bases unmatched. CDR3 protein: CASTRDRSSYNSPLHF. In DNA, the CDR3 is TGTGCCAGCACCCGGGACAGGAGCTCCTATAATTCACCCCTCCACTTT.

This clonotype was found many times. The chain links TRBV20-1 to TRBJ2-5, with no clear D. The CDR3 is made up of 13 amino acids. V lost 6 bases to trimming and J lost 5 bases, with 16 bases between them. CDR1 is DFQATT and CDR2 is SNEGSKA in the germline V gene (reference sequence). The CDR3 DNA reads as TGCAGTGCCCTAGACTTAACCGGGGAGACCCAGTACTTC. Amino acid sequence: CSALDLTGETQYF.

This clonotype occurred many times. V usage is TRBV7-2 and J usage is TRBJ2-7; TRBD2 is a possible D gene (6 bases). Trimming took off 5 bases at V and 6 bases at J, with 14 bases between the two ends. The length of the CDR3 is 13 residues. The germline V gene encodes CDR1 SGHTA and CDR2 FQGNSA. CDR3 DNA sequence: TGTGCCAGCAGCCTCCGAGGGCGGGGCGAGCAGTACTTC. This encodes CASSLRGRGEQYF.

This clonotype was observed many times. This chain connects TRBV7-2 to TRBJ1-1; D uncertain. V was cut by 0 bases and J by 3 bases, with 23 bases left in between. The CDR3 is made up of 19 amino acids. The germline gives CDR1 SGHTA, CDR2 FQGNSA. CDR3 sequence (DNA): TGTGCCAGCAGCTTAGCCGGTGGCAATCCCAGGACTTCGGACACTGAAGCTTTCTTT. This encodes CASSLAGGNPRTSDTEAFF.

In this sample, this clonotype turned up many times. The chain links TRBV4-1 to TRBJ1-3; 8 positions match TRBD1. The junction had 11 bases not matched to a gene; V was cut back by 2 bases and J by 2 bases. Germline values: CDR1 MGHRA, CDR2 YSYEKL. The CDR3 is made up of 18 amino acids. This CDR3 is CASSQHGQGIRTGNTIYF. The DNA of the CDR3 is TGCGCCAGCAGCCAACACGGACAGGGAATCAGGACTGGAAACACCATATATTTT.

The chain combines TRBV19 with TRBJ1-5; 9 bases agree with TRBD1. The CDR3 loop spans 20 amino acids. The germline CDR1 and CDR2 sequences are LNHDA and SQIVND (reference sequence). After removal of 10 bases from V and 2 bases from J, the junction contained 24 bases not matched to a gene. CDR3 sequence: CAKLPAPGQGEGGGNQPQHF. As DNA, the CDR3 is TGTGCCAAGCTACCAGCCCCGGGACAGGGCGAAGGTGGAGGCAATCAGCCCCAGCATTTT.

The chain couples TRBV24-1 to TRBJ2-3; the D is unclear. V gave up 10 bases and J gave up 1 base, with 11 bases separating them. Germline V gene lookup returns CDR1 KGHDR and CDR2 SFDVKD. The CDR3 length is 13 residues. The CDR3 DNA reads TGTGCCACTCAAACAACAGGCACAGATACGCAGTATTTT. Translating it yields CATQTTGTDTQYF.

The table lists this clonotype with a few counts. V and J are TRBV20-1 and TRBJ1-1; D unclear. Germline CDR1 DFQATT, CDR2 SNEGSKA (reference sequence). The V end was cut by 2 bases, the J end by 5 bases, with 15 bases between. The CDR3 extends over 14 amino acids. CDR3 protein: CSARRGSQRTEAFF. As DNA, the CDR3 is TGCAGTGCTAGACGAGGGTCCCAAAGGACTGAAGCTTTCTTT.

The chain is built from TRBV11-2 and TRBJ1-5, with 12 bases identical to TRBD1. V lost 1 base, J lost 5 bases, and 0 bases stayed unmatched. The CDR3 sequence is 15 residues long. Germline V lookup: CDR1 SGHAT, CDR2 FQNNGV. The CDR3 spells CASSLGDRGHQPQHF. The CDR3 DNA reads TGTGCCAGCAGCTTAGGGGACAGGGGGCATCAGCCCCAGCATTTT. Full variable domain (rest looked up from reference TRBV11-2 and TRBJ1-5): EAGVAQSPRYKIIEKRQSVAFWCNPISGHATLYWYQQILGQGPKLLIQFQNNGVVDDSQLPKDRFSAERLKGVDSTLKIQPAKLEDSAVYLCASSLGDRGHQPQHFGDGTRLSIL.

This clonotype has ten or more counts. The chain couples TRBV7-2 to TRBJ1-5, with 7 positions matching TRBD1. J gave up 0 bases and V 2 bases, and 4 bases lay outside the gene matches. The CDR3 has 16 amino acids. CDR1 SGHTA and CDR2 FQGNSA come from the germline V gene. The CDR3 bases are TGTGCCAGCAGCTTACGAACAGGGGATAGCAATCAGCCCCAGCATTTT. Protein product: CASSLRTGDSNQPQHF. Complete variable domain (other parts from reference TRBV7-2 and TRBJ1-5): GAGVSQSPSNKVTEKGKDVELRCDPISGHTALYWYRQSLGQGLEFLIYFQGNSAPDKSGLPSDRFSAERTGGSVSTLTIQRTQQEDSAVYLCASSLRTGDSNQPQHFGDGTRLSIL.